Following are 21 T cell receptor beta chains from one sample sequenced in a study of OX40 agonist ivuxolimab in advanced cancers. TCRdb's copy holds only in-frame clones and misses some; the assay was immunoSEQ multiplex PCR. The top ten clones hold about 2.7% of a sample with approximately 64,000 clones, 86% of them seen once. This specimen was CD4+ or CD8+ T cells sorted from blood, taken in a trial of the OX40 agonist ivuxolimab. These TCRs come from an adult with an advanced solid tumor such as melanoma, head and neck, liver or kidney cancer.

This rearrangement joins TRBV5-1 to TRBJ1-3; D is unresolved. Trimming left V 0 bases short and J 3 bases short, with 13 bases between. Germline V CDR1 and CDR2: SGHRS, YFSETQ. The CDR3 is made up of 16 amino acids. CDR3: CASSLDGPLYGNTIYF. The DNA for the CDR3 is TGCGCCAGCAGCTTGGACGGACCTCTGTATGGAAACACCATATATTTT.

The chain links TRBV7-3 to TRBJ2-6, with D tentatively TRBD1 (5 bases). Trimming took 8 bases from V and 0 from J, leaving 11 bases between them. The CDR3 extends over 15 amino acids. The germline CDR1 and CDR2 sequences are SGHTA and FQGTGA. CDR3 DNA sequence: TGTGCCAGCGCGACAGACAGCTCTGGGGCCAACGTCCTGACTTTC. Its translation is CASATDSSGANVLTF.

This chain connects TRBV6-5 to TRBJ2-1; D is unresolved. The CDR3 totals 16 residues. Per germline, CDR1 MNHEY and CDR2 SVGAGI. Trimming removed 6 bases from V and 5 bases from J, with 20 bases in between. CDR3 region: CASSYRPYTSDNEQFF. In DNA form, the CDR3 reads TGTGCCAGCAGCTACCGACCCTACACCTCGGACAATGAGCAGTTCTTC.

This sequence joins TRBV6-6 and TRBJ2-5, with D perhaps TRBD1 (5 bases). V lost 0 bases and J lost 7, with 15 bases in between. In germline, CDR1 is MNHNY, CDR2 SVGAGI (reference sequence). This CDR3 contains 15 residues. The CDR3 nucleotides are TGTGCCAGCAGTTACTCGGAGAGTTTTAGGGGGACCCAGTACTTC. Translating gives CASSYSESFRGTQYF.

The genes are TRBV10-2 and TRBJ2-2, with a possible D match to TRBD1 (5 bases). Per germline, CDR1 WSHSY and CDR2 SAAADI. This CDR3 is 15 amino acids long. Trimming removed 7 bases from V and 1 base from J, with 13 bases in between. This CDR3 reads CASMRQGQNTGELFF. The CDR3 region has the DNA TGCGCCAGCATGAGGCAGGGCCAGAACACCGGGGAGCTGTTTTTT.

The V gene is TRBV5-1, the J gene TRBJ2-2; 11 nucleotides line up with TRBD2. In germline, CDR1 is SGHRS, CDR2 YFSETQ. This CDR3 has 18 residues. V lost 0 bases to trimming and J lost 4 bases; unmatched junction nucleotides: 8. CDR3 in amino acids: CASSLGLGLADFTGELFF. CDR3 DNA sequence: TGCGCCAGCAGCTTGGGATTGGGACTAGCGGACTTCACCGGGGAGCTGTTTTTT.

The V and J genes are TRBV6-1 and TRBJ1-2, with D possibly matching TRBD1 (5 bases). Trimming shortened V by 4 bases and J by 3 bases, and 15 bases separated the two germline ends. The length of the CDR3 is 15 residues. The germline V gene encodes CDR1 MNHNS and CDR2 SASEGT. The DNA of the CDR3 is TGTGCCAGCAGTGTGCGAGGGCAGGGTTACTATGGCTACACCTTC. Translation gives CASSVRGQGYYGYTF.

V usage is TRBV27 and J usage is TRBJ2-2; weak D call: TRBD2 (5 bases). The CDR3 length is 12 residues. Germline V lookup: CDR1 MNHEY, CDR2 SMNVEV (reference sequence). Deletions cut 7 bases from V and 4 bases from J, with 7 bases between. The DNA of the CDR3 is TGTGCCAGCACACGGGGCACCGGGGAGCTGTTTTTT. Translation gives CASTRGTGELFF.

This sequence joins TRBV7-2 and TRBJ2-4; maybe TRBD1 (5 bases). CDR3 size: 15 residues. Germline V lookup: CDR1 SGHTA, CDR2 FQGNSA. Trimming removed 5 bases from V and 8 bases from J, with 19 bases in between. The CDR3 region is CASSPDGSVGDIQYF. The CDR3 DNA sequence: TGTGCCAGCAGCCCAGACGGGTCAGTAGGGGACATTCAGTACTTC.

This chain joins TRBV5-1 and TRBJ2-7; 9 bases are shared with TRBD1. The CDR3 sequence is 14 residues long. Trimming at V came to 5 bases and at J to 3 bases, leaving 6 bases not matched to a gene. Germline V gene lookup returns CDR1 SGHRS and CDR2 YFSETQ. The CDR3 loop is CASRPPGQGYEQYF. The CDR3 DNA reads as TGCGCCAGCAGACCACCGGGACAGGGCTACGAGCAGTACTTC.

The chain employs TRBV29-1 and TRBJ1-4, with TRBD1 matching 9 bases. This CDR3 comprises 13 residues. The germline gives CDR1 SQVTM, CDR2 ANQGSEA. V was pared by 2 bases and J by 11 bases, with 6 bases of the junction left unmatched. As DNA, the CDR3 is TGCAGCGTTGAAAAGATAGGACAGGGGAAACTGTTTTTT. Its translation: CSVEKIGQGKLFF.

The chain links TRBV28 to TRBJ1-1; possibly TRBD1 for D (5 bases). Germline V CDR1 and CDR2: MDHEN, SYDVKM. CDR3 length: 13 amino acids. Trimming pared 8 bases from V and 0 bases from J, leaving 10 bases between. The DNA of the CDR3 is TGTGCCAGCGGAGGACATTTGAACACTGAAGCTTTCTTT. Translation gives CASGGHLNTEAFF.

CDR3 amino acids: CASSLMRSRNNEQFF. In DNA form, the CDR3 reads TGTGCCAGCTCACTGATGCGGTCCCGAAACAATGAGCAGTTCTTC. The chain is built from TRBV18 and TRBJ2-1, with D unresolved. This CDR3 is built from 15 residues. Germline CDR1 reads KGHSH; CDR2 reads LQKENI. Deletions cut 4 bases from V and 5 bases from J, with 15 bases between.

The J gene is TRBJ2-1, the V gene TRBV4-1, with a possible D match to TRBD2 (6 bases). Trimming took off 3 bases at V and 3 bases at J, with 15 bases between the two ends. Looked up from germline, CDR1 is MGHRA and CDR2 is YSYEKL. The length of the CDR3 is 16 residues. The CDR3 region is CASSHPGRTYYNEQFF. CDR3 nucleotide sequence: TGCGCCAGCAGCCACCCAGGGAGGACCTACTACAATGAGCAGTTCTTC.

The gene calls are TRBV7-2 and TRBJ1-1, with D hard to call. V lost 2 bases and J 4 bases, leaving 11 bases between the germline ends. Germline assignment: CDR1 SGHTA and CDR2 FQGNSA. CDR3 length equals 14 residues. CDR3: CASSLSRSSTEAFF. CDR3 DNA sequence: TGTGCCAGCAGCTTATCCAGAAGCAGCACTGAAGCTTTCTTT.

This chain joins TRBV5-1 and TRBJ2-5, with D possibly matching TRBD1 (6 bases). V shed 0 bases and J shed 1 base, with 10 bases lying between them. Germline V gene data show CDR1 as SGHRS and CDR2 as YFSETQ. CDR3 length: 15 residues. CDR3 loop: CASSLGQVGQETQYF. The CDR3 DNA reads TGCGCCAGCAGCTTGGGACAGGTTGGCCAAGAGACCCAGTACTTC.

The CDR3 DNA follows: TGTGCCAGCAGTTTTCGGCAGGGAATCTACGAGCAGTACTTC. The encoded protein is CASSFRQGIYEQYF. The chain joins TRBV28 to TRBJ2-7; D may be TRBD1 (5 bases). This CDR3 comprises 14 residues. Trimming left V 3 bases short and J 3 bases short, with 12 bases between. Germline V gene data show CDR1 as MDHEN and CDR2 as SYDVKM.

V usage is TRBV14 and J usage is TRBJ2-7; D is unclear. V was trimmed by 8 bases and J by 4 bases, leaving 12 bases between them. This CDR3 is built from 12 residues. CDR1 and CDR2 (germline): SGHDN, FVKESK. CDR3 sequence reads: CASGKTPYEQYF. CDR3 bases: TGTGCCAGCGGAAAGACACCTTACGAGCAGTACTTC.

This sequence joins TRBV30 and TRBJ2-7; D is perhaps TRBD1 (5 bases). The CDR3 sequence is 14 residues long. Per the germline V gene, CDR1 is GTSNPN and CDR2 is SVGIG (reference sequence). V lost 0 bases and J lost 6, with 15 bases in between. CDR3 sequence reads: CAWSVHRPTGEQYF. The CDR3 DNA is TGTGCCTGGAGTGTACACAGGCCTACGGGCGAGCAGTACTTC.

The gene calls are TRBV7-2 and TRBJ2-7; a possible D gene is TRBD2 (7 bases). With 1 base removed from V and 3 bases from J, the gap between germline ends came to 13 bases. Per germline, CDR1 SGHTA and CDR2 FQGNSA. The CDR3 sequence is 15 residues long. The CDR3 spells CASSLEGGSVYEQYF. Written as DNA, the CDR3 is TGTGCCAGCAGCTTAGAGGGGGGGTCGGTCTACGAGCAGTACTTC.

The chain uses TRBV9 and TRBJ1-2; no firm D call. CDR1 and CDR2 from the germline V gene are SGDLS and YYNGEE. V lost 1 base to trimming and J lost 7 bases, with 14 bases between them. CDR3 length: 14 amino acids. The CDR3 coding sequence is TGTGCCAGCAGCGTATCGAACATACGGGTTGGCTACACCTTC. Translated: CASSVSNIRVGYTF.